A single T cell receptor (beta chain) is shown here with its context. Antigen specificity is unknown. This sample is part of a study of breast tumors, draining lymph nodes, adjacent tissues. TCRdb independently ran MiXCR on the multiplex PCR reads; one entry per CDR3 protein. Among around 230,000 distinct CDR3 sequences listed, around 35% were seen once. The CDR3 is 16 residues long. CDR1 and CDR2 from the germline V gene are SGHNT and YENEEA. With V trimmed by 4 bases and J by 3 bases, 10 bases remained unmatched. Axillary draining lymph nodes of breast cancer patients supplied the node samples. The study, taken as a whole, reports: Luminal-like breast cancer showed significantly greater tumor-nontumor repertoire similarity than basal-like breast cancer did. That most tumor T cells come from lymph nodes remained unproven.

The sequenced material came from axillary lymph node tissue. The rearrangement uses TRBV11-3 and TRBJ2-5; 8 bases align to TRBD1. The clonotype was recovered from a female donor with breast cancer. Some clones in this sample may be carry-over from other donors' samples. CDR3 DNA: TGTGCCAGCAGCTCAACTCGTGGACAGGGAAAAGAGACCCAGTACTTC. Its protein is CASSSTRGQGKETQYF.